The following is a T cell receptor beta chain sequence with its context. Antigen: not known. TCRdb itself ran the reads through MiXCR, one entry per CDR3 protein. The table includes roughly 230,000 distinct CDR3 sequences, over 20% detected once. This sample was included in a study of T cell repertoires in cytomegalovirus infection. Study background: It was the public TCR beta signatures that indicated both CMV infection and matching HLA type. Findings and limits, study-wide: CMV-specific HLA-C-restricted TCR beta clonotypes dominated the ex vivo response. Based on cumulative public TCR beta family frequency, carriers of CMV plus the relevant HLA were identified.

The sequence derives from a human donor in good health (CMV status not recorded). Some clones in this sample may be carry-over from other donors' samples. The specimen sequenced was CD8+ T cells from PBMCs.

DNA of the CDR3: TGCGCCAGCAGCTTGGGTCGGACAGGAGAGCAGTACTTC. This sequence encodes CASSLGRTGEQYF. The rearrangement uses TRBV5-1 and TRBJ2-7; 7 nucleotides line up with TRBD1. This CDR3 is 13 amino acids long. The V gene end was trimmed by 0 bases and the J gene end by 7 bases; junction bases not matched to a gene: 4. Germline loops: CDR1 SGHRS, CDR2 YFSETQ.